Following are 31 T cell receptor beta chains from one sample sequenced in a study of radiation and T cells in renal cell carcinoma. The sample's time point: blood 4 weeks post-SBRT, at nephrectomy. The treatment was: 15 Gy SBRT to primary tumor, nephrectomy 4 weeks later. Here immunoSEQ multiplex PCR was the method, and the copy in TCRdb shows in-frame clones only, minus some. Of around 74,000 clones listed, around four fifths are singletons. Sequencing used blood, obtained from a patient whose treatment included radiotherapy and nephrectomy. These receptors were collected from a woman between 55 and 75 years old with renal cell carcinoma.

The rearrangement links TRBV5-6 to TRBJ2-7, with TRBD1 as a possible D gene (6 bases). This CDR3 is built from 14 residues. Trimming cost V 5 bases and J 1 base, with 13 bases left between them. Germline CDR1 is SGHDT and CDR2 is YYEEEE. CDR3 bases: TGTGCCAGCAGACATTGGACAGTTTCCTACGAGCAGTACTTC. Its translation: CASRHWTVSYEQYF.

V and J are TRBV5-1 and TRBJ1-6; no definite D call. This CDR3 comprises 15 residues. Germline V CDR1 and CDR2: SGHRS, YFSETQ. Trimming took off 4 bases at V and 0 bases at J, with 8 bases between the two ends. CDR3 loop: CASSQIGSYNSPLHF. CDR3 bases: TGCGCCAGCAGCCAGATAGGCTCCTATAATTCACCCCTCCACTTT.

This clone was seen a single time. This chain joins TRBV6-6 and TRBJ2-3; 15 positions match TRBD2. Unmatched junction bases numbered 1, after V lost 8 bases and J lost 4 bases. Germline values: CDR1 MNHNY, CDR2 SVGAGI (reference sequence). The CDR3 runs 14 residues. CDR3 in DNA: TGTGCCAGCGGACTAGCGGGGGGGCCAGATACGCAGTATTTT. Amino acids: CASGLAGGPDTQYF.

A few counts support this clone. Other DNA sequences of this sample code for an identical CDR3. The gene calls are TRBV28 and TRBJ2-7; D uncertain. Deletions cut 2 bases from V and 3 bases from J, with 2 bases between. The CDR3 is 11 amino acids. In germline, CDR1 is MDHEN, CDR2 SYDVKM. The CDR3 loop is CASSLGYEQYF. CDR3 bases: TGTGCCAGCAGTTTAGGCTACGAGCAGTACTTC.

V is TRBV2 and J is TRBJ2-3; D uncertain. This CDR3 comprises 13 residues. Trimming stripped 3 bases from V and 1 base from J, with 5 bases between. Germline V gene lookup returns CDR1 SNHLY and CDR2 FYNNEI. CDR3 residues: CASSELGTDTQYF. Here the CDR3 DNA reads TGTGCCAGCAGTGAGTTGGGCACAGATACGCAGTATTTT.

This clone occurred once. CDR3 in amino acids: CASSYKMTRATEAFF. DNA for the CDR3: TGTGCCAGCAGTTACAAAATGACCAGGGCCACTGAAGCTTTCTTT. The chain employs TRBV6-5 and TRBJ1-1, with D possibly matching TRBD1 (5 bases). CDR1 is MNHEY, CDR2 SVGAGI, per germline. V was cut by 2 bases and J by 4 bases, with 14 bases left in between. This CDR3 contains 15 residues.

This chain links TRBV5-1 with TRBJ2-5; D call uncertain. V lost 0 bases and J 0 bases, leaving 12 bases between the germline ends. There are 16 residues in the CDR3. CDR1 is SGHRS, CDR2 YFSETQ, per germline. CDR3 in amino acids: CASSLALAVYQETQYF. The CDR3 bases are TGCGCCAGCAGCTTGGCCCTGGCGGTGTACCAAGAGACCCAGTACTTC.

The rearrangement uses TRBV5-1 and TRBJ2-7; possible D gene TRBD1, 6 bases. Trimming removed 1 base at V and 6 bases at J, with 14 bases between. CDR3 length: 14 amino acids. Looked up from germline, CDR1 is SGHRS and CDR2 is YFSETQ. CDR3 nucleotides: TGCGCCAGCAGCTTGCCGACAGGCATACGCGAGCAGTACTTC. Translating it yields CASSLPTGIREQYF. The entire variable domain, with the rest obtained from reference TRBV5-1 and TRBJ2-7, is as follows: KAGVTQTPRYLIKTRGQQVTLSCSPISGHRSVSWYQQTPGQGLQFLFEYFSETQRNKGNFPGRFSGRQFSNSRSEMNVSTLELGDSALYLCASSLPTGIREQYFGPGTRLTVT.

The CDR3: CSVLWWVSSTDTQYF. In DNA, the CDR3 is TGCAGCGTTTTATGGTGGGTGAGTTCCACAGATACGCAGTATTTT. The chain couples TRBV29-1 to TRBJ2-3; D is uncertain. Germline V gene sequence: CDR1 SQVTM, CDR2 ANQGSEA. Trimming removed 5 bases from V and 2 bases from J, with 17 bases in between. This CDR3 region has 15 residues.

The V gene is TRBV5-1, the J gene TRBJ2-7; 7 bases match TRBD1. CDR3 size: 14 residues. Germline CDR1 reads SGHRS; CDR2 reads YFSETQ. V gave up 7 bases and J gave up 0 bases; unmatched junction bases: 7. In DNA form, the CDR3 reads TGCGCCAGCGGGACCGACAGGGTCTCCTACGAGCAGTACTTC. Its protein product is CASGTDRVSYEQYF.

In its sample, this clone was seen a few times. The genes are TRBV10-3 and TRBJ2-5; D call uncertain. Looked up from germline, CDR1 is ENHRY and CDR2 is SYGVKD. V dropped 0 bases and J dropped 3 bases, with 14 bases sitting between them. The CDR3 is made up of 16 amino acids. CDR3 DNA sequence: TGTGCCATCAGTGAGTCAATCGTGGTTCAGAAAGAGACCCAGTACTTC. Translating it yields CAISESIVVQKETQYF.

The gene calls are TRBV29-1 and TRBJ2-2; D gene ambiguous. With 5 bases removed from V and 1 base from J, the gap between germline ends came to 8 bases. This CDR3 has 13 amino acids. Germline loops: CDR1 SQVTM, CDR2 ANQGSEA. The CDR3 coding sequence is TGCAGCGTTTTAAAGGGGAACACCGGGGAGCTGTTTTTT. Translated: CSVLKGNTGELFF.

The rearrangement uses TRBV7-2 and TRBJ2-7; 9 bases line up with TRBD1. CDR1 is SGHTA and CDR2 is FQGNSA in the germline V gene. V was clipped by 2 bases and J by 5 bases; unmatched bases: 4. This CDR3 comprises 14 residues. The CDR3 coding sequence is TGTGCCAGCAGCTTAAACAGGGGGCTCGACGAGCAGTACTTC. Its protein product is CASSLNRGLDEQYF.

The V gene is TRBV6-1, the J gene TRBJ1-3; D remains unclear. The CDR3 consists of 15 residues. V gave up 6 bases and J gave up 1 base, with 13 bases separating them. CDR1 and CDR2 from the germline V gene are MNHNS and SASEGT. CDR3 sequence reads: CASRDPWNSGNTIYF. The CDR3 DNA sequence: TGTGCCAGCAGGGACCCTTGGAATTCTGGAAACACCATATATTTT.

The rearrangement links TRBV6-5 to TRBJ2-1; 8 bases are a match to TRBD2. CDR3 length equals 16 residues. The V segment lost 4 bases and the J segment 7 bases; nucleotides outside the gene matches: 12. The V gene's germline CDR1 is MNHEY and CDR2 SVGAGI. As DNA, the CDR3 is TGTGCCAGCAGTTCTTCAACGGGGGGGCCAACAAATGAGCAGTTCTTC. Residues: CASSSSTGGPTNEQFF.

The chain has TRBV27 and TRBJ2-5, with 11 bases fitting TRBD2. CDR3 size: 18 residues. V lost 8 bases and J lost 0; bases outside the gene matches: 14. Germline CDR1 and CDR2: MNHEY and SMNVEV (reference sequence). The CDR3 nucleotides read TGTGCCAGCCGTCCGGGACTAGCGGACTCCTCGTACCAAGAGACCCAGTACTTC. It yields the protein CASRPGLADSSYQETQYF.

The chain links TRBV6-6 to TRBJ1-1; tentatively, D is TRBD1 (5 bases). The germline V gene has CDR1 MNHNY and CDR2 SVGAGI (reference sequence). Trimming shortened V by 7 bases and J by 0 bases, and 18 bases separated the two germline ends. The CDR3 totals 16 residues. Written as DNA, the CDR3 is TGTGCCAGCACCTCCCCGGGGGGGACCCTGAACACTGAAGCTTTCTTT. It translates to CASTSPGGTLNTEAFF.

Points on this clone: A read error may account for a junction end that differs from germline. The CDR3 DNA follows: TGTGCTAGCAGCTTAGACGGGACAGGGCAAGAGACCCAGTACTTC. It specifies CASSLDGTGQETQYF. The chain combines TRBV7-7 with TRBJ2-5; TRBD1 matches 9 bases. The CDR3 is 15 residues long. Germline V gene data show CDR1 as SSHAT and CDR2 as FNYEAQ (reference sequence).

The chain uses TRBV15 and TRBJ1-1, with D unresolved. Trimming cost V 3 bases and J 1 base, with 6 bases left between them. The CDR3 extends over 13 amino acids. Germline V CDR1 and CDR2: LNHNV, YYDKDF (reference sequence). The CDR3 loop reads CATSSAPNTEAFF. Written as DNA, the CDR3 is TGTGCCACCAGCAGCGCCCCGAACACTGAAGCTTTCTTT. Looking up the rest from reference TRBV15 and TRBJ1-1 gives the full variable domain: DAMVIQNPRYQVTQFGKPVTLSCSQTLNHNVMYWYQQKSSQAPKLLFHYYDKDFNNEADTPDNFQSRRPNTSFCFLDIRSPGLGDTAMYLCATSSAPNTEAFFGQGTRLTVV.

V usage is TRBV29-1 and J usage is TRBJ2-2, with D unresolved. The V end was cut by 7 bases, the J end by 4 bases, with 7 bases between. Germline CDR1 and CDR2: SQVTM and ANQGSEA. The length of the CDR3 is 11 residues. The CDR3 bases are TGCAGCGCTGCGATCACCGGGGAGCTGTTTTTT. Translated: CSAAITGELFF.

The V and J genes are TRBV19 and TRBJ1-1; 7 bases match TRBD1. Trimming cost V 0 bases and J 1 base; bases outside gene matches: 8. The CDR3 contains 17 residues. Germline V CDR1 and CDR2: LNHDA, SQIVND (reference sequence). The CDR3 loop reads CASSIDVDRTSNTEAFF. DNA for the CDR3: TGTGCCAGTAGTATAGACGTGGACAGGACTTCGAACACTGAAGCTTTCTTT.

This clone was detected only once. This rearrangement joins TRBV9 to TRBJ2-2, with a weak D call TRBD2 (6 bases). V shed 0 bases and J shed 6 bases, with 9 bases lying between them. CDR3 size: 14 residues. Germline V gene sequence: CDR1 SGDLS, CDR2 YYNGEE. As DNA, the CDR3 is TGTGCCAGCAGCGTAGCGGGGGAGGCCGGGGAGCTGTTTTTT. Protein product: CASSVAGEAGELFF.

This clone was found once. The chain is built from TRBV28 and TRBJ1-2, with D tentatively TRBD1 (6 bases). Trimming shortened V by 2 bases and J by 1 base, and 20 bases separated the two germline ends. Germline CDR1 and CDR2: MDHEN and SYDVKM. The CDR3 spans 18 residues. DNA of the CDR3: TGTGCCAGCAGTTTAACCCGAGGCGCCGGGGGCAGTAACTATGGCTACACCTTC. Translated: CASSLTRGAGGSNYGYTF.

J is TRBJ2-5 and V is TRBV6-1; possibly TRBD1 for D (5 bases). The CDR3 has 13 amino acids. CDR1 and CDR2 (germline): MNHNS, SASEGT. V lost 8 bases to trimming and J lost 4 bases, with 14 bases between them. This chain's CDR3 is CASQRGWGETQYF. For the CDR3, the DNA is TGTGCCAGCCAAAGGGGTTGGGGAGAGACCCAGTACTTC.

The genes are TRBV6-5 and TRBJ2-7; D is uncertain. From germline, CDR1 is MNHEY and CDR2 SVGAGI. Trimming removed 2 bases at V and 9 bases at J, with 8 bases between. CDR3 length: 11 residues. The CDR3 bases are TGTGCCAGCAGTTACGGAGATGGGCAGTACTTC. This codes for CASSYGDGQYF.

The sample holds one count of this clone. This chain joins TRBV6-5 and TRBJ1-3; no firm D call. V gave up 4 bases and J gave up 3 bases, with 10 bases separating them. The germline gives CDR1 MNHEY, CDR2 SVGAGI. CDR3 length equals 14 residues. The CDR3 region has the DNA TGTGCCAGCAGTTTGGGTCCCGTTGGAAACACCATATATTTT. It specifies CASSLGPVGNTIYF.

The chain has TRBV15 and TRBJ1-4; 11 bases are a match to TRBD1. CDR1 and CDR2 (germline): LNHNV, YYDKDF (reference sequence). The trim removed 1 base at V and 8 bases at J, leaving 6 bases unmatched. The CDR3 is 16 amino acids. This CDR3 reads CATSRGGQGAREKLFF. The CDR3 region has the DNA TGTGCCACCAGCAGAGGCGGACAGGGGGCGCGCGAAAAACTGTTTTTT.

The V and J genes are TRBV19 and TRBJ1-2; no clear D gene. Germline lookup yields CDR1 LNHDA and CDR2 SQIVND (reference sequence). There are 13 residues in the CDR3. The V gene lost 9 bases and the J gene lost 4 bases, with 15 bases spanning the gap. The CDR3 reads CASKDGSRYGYTF. CDR3 bases: TGTGCCAGCAAGGACGGAAGTCGCTATGGCTACACCTTC.

The chain recombines TRBV19 with TRBJ1-2; no clear D gene. The CDR3 is 13 residues long. Germline CDR1 reads LNHDA; CDR2 reads SQIVND (reference sequence). V was pared by 9 bases and J by 5 bases, with 16 bases between. CDR3 DNA sequence: TGTGCCAGCGAGGAGGGAGCTGGGTATGGCTACACCTTC. This encodes CASEEGAGYGYTF.

CDR3 nucleotides: TGTGCCAGCAGTCTAGCGGGAGTCTCAGATACGCAGTATTTT. Residues: CASSLAGVSDTQYF. V is TRBV6-5 and J is TRBJ2-3; 10 bases match TRBD2. CDR1 and CDR2 from the germline V gene are MNHEY and SVGAGI. The CDR3 sequence is 14 residues long. Losses at the gene ends were 5 bases for V and 4 bases for J; bases not matched to a gene: 3.

The chain recombines TRBV6-4 with TRBJ2-5; TRBD1 aligns across 7 bases. V trimming: 6 bases; J trimming: 4 bases; junction bases outside the gene matches: 8. CDR1 and CDR2 (germline): MRHNA, SNTAGT. The CDR3 spans 14 residues. In DNA, the CDR3 is TGTGCCAGCAGCATTGTTGCAGGGGGAGAGACCCAGTACTTC. This sequence encodes CASSIVAGGETQYF.